This T cell receptor beta chain appears in the sequencing data of a study of Ad26.COV2.S vaccination and SARS-CoV-2 variants. Study results and limitations: Measures of TCR breadth and depth may have fallen short of total T cell responses. Recipients of either vaccine or placebo displayed similar breadth of non-spike TCRs. Reported post-vaccination CD8+ and CD4+ T cell responses to spike showed substantial breadth.

Turning to this clone: The antigen remains undetermined.

The repertoire was sequenced with immunoSEQ multiplex PCR; TCRdb's copy has only in-frame clones and lacks some. The repertoire holds some 180,000 clones, with roughly 85% as singletons. Source: peripheral blood, taken after recovery from COVID-19. The sequence derives from a human donor who had recovered from COVID-19.

The CDR3 DNA follows: TGCAGCGTCGCCCTAGGCCCAGGGACTACAATGCGGCAGTTCTTC. Protein sequence: CSVALGPGTTMRQFF. The chain is built from TRBV29-1 and TRBJ2-1; 7 bases map to TRBD2. J gave up 12 bases and V 6 bases, and 20 bases lay outside the gene matches. CDR1 and CDR2 (germline): SQVTM, ANQGSEA. The CDR3 is made up of 15 amino acids.